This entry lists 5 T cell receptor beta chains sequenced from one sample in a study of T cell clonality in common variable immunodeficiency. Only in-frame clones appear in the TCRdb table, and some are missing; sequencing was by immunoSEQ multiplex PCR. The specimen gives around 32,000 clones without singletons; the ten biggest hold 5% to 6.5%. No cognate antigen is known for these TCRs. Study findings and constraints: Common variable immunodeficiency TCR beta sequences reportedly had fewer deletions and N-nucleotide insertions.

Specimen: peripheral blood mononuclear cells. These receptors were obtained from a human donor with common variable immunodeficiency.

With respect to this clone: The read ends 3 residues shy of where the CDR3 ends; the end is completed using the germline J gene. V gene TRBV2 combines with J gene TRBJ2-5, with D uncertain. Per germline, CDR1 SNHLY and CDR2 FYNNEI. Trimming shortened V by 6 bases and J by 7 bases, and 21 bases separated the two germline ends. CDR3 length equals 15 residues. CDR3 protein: CASSDSLNTPGTQYF. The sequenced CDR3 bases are TGTGCCAGCAGCGATTCACTGAACACCCCGGGGACC.

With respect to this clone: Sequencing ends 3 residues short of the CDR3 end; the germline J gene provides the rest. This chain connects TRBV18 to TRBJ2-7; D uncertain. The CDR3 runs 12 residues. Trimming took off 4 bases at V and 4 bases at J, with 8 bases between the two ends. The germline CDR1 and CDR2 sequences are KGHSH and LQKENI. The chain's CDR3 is CASSRAEYEQYF. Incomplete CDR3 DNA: TGTGCCAGCTCACGGGCAGAATACGAG. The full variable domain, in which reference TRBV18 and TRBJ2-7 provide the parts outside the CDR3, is NAGVMQNPRHLVRRRGQEARLRCSPMKGHSHVYWYRQLPEEGLKFMVYLQKENIIDESGMPKERFSAEFPKEGPSILRIQQVVRGDSAAYFCASSRAEYEQYFGPGTRLTVT.

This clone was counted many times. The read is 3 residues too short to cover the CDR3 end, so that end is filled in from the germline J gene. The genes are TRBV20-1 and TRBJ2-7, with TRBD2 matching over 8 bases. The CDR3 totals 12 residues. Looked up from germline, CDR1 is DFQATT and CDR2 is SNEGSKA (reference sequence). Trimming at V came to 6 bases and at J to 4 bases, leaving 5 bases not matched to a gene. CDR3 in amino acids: CSANAGGYEQYF. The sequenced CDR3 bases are TGCAGTGCCAACGCGGGGGGTTACGAG.

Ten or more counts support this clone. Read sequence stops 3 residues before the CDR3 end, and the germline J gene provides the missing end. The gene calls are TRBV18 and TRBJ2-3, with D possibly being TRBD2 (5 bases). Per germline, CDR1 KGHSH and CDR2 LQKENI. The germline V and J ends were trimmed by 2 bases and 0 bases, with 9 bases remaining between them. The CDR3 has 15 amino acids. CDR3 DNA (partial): TGTGCCAGCTCACCAGCGGGTACTAGCACAGATACG. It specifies CASSPAGTSTDT. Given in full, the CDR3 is CASSPAGTSTDTQYF.

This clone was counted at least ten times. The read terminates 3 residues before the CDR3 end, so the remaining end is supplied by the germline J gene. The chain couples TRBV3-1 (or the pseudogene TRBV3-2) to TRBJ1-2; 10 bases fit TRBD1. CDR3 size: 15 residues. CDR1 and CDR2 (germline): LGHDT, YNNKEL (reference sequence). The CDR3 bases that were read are TGTGCCAGCAGCCAAGGGACAGGGGGTTTATGGGGC. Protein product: CASSQGTGGLWG. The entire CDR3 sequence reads CASSQGTGGLWGYTF.